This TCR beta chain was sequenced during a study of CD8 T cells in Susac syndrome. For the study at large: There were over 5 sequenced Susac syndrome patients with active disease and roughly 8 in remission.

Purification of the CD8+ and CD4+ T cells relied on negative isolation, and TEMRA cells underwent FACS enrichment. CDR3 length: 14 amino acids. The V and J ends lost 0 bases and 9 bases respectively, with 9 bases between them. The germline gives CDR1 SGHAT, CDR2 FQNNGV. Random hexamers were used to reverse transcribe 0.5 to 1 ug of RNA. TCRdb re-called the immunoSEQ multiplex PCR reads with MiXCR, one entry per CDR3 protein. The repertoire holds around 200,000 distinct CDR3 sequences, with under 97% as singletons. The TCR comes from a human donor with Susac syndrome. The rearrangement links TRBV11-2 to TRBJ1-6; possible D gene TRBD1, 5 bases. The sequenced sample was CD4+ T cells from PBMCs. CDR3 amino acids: CASSLDRVGSPLHF. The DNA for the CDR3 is TGTGCCAGCAGCTTAGACAGGGTGGGTTCACCCCTCCACTTT.